These 29 T cell receptor beta chains came from one sample sequenced in a study of CD8 T cells in Susac syndrome. Reverse transcription used about 0.45 to 1 ug RNA and random hexamers. TCRdb fed the immunoSEQ multiplex PCR reads into MiXCR, producing one record per CDR3 protein. The data contain about 150,000 distinct CDR3 sequences, about 95% of them singletons. The specimen sequenced was CD8+ T cells from PBMCs. The origin of the receptors is a human donor with multiple sclerosis.

This chain connects TRBV5-6 to TRBJ2-3; unclear D gene. This CDR3 spans 12 amino acids. V was cut by 4 bases and J by 10 bases, with 13 bases left in between. The germline CDR1 and CDR2 sequences are SGHDT and YYEEEE. CDR3 in DNA: TGTGCCAGCAGCCTGGAACCAGGCTCGCAGTATTTT. Translated: CASSLEPGSQYF.

The rearrangement joins TRBV27 to TRBJ2-1, with a possible D match to TRBD1 (5 bases). Deletions cut 5 bases from V and 8 bases from J, with 13 bases between. Looked up from germline, CDR1 is MNHEY and CDR2 is SMNVEV (reference sequence). This CDR3 region has 13 residues. The chain's CDR3 is CASSPSDSDEQFF. The CDR3 DNA reads TGTGCCAGCAGTCCCTCCGACAGCGATGAGCAGTTCTTC.

V and J are TRBV24-1 and TRBJ2-3; no definite D call. Germline V gene lookup returns CDR1 KGHDR and CDR2 SFDVKD. Trimming shortened V by 3 bases and J by 3 bases, and 9 bases separated the two germline ends. This CDR3 is built from 14 residues. The CDR3 DNA sequence: TGTGCCACCAGTGATGAGACCGGGACAGATACGCAGTATTTT. It codes for CATSDETGTDTQYF.

CDR3 DNA sequence: TGTGCCAGCAGCCAAACTAGCTCCAATGAGCAGTTCTTC. This encodes CASSQTSSNEQFF. The J gene is TRBJ2-1, the V gene TRBV13; tentatively, D is TRBD2 (6 bases). V was cut by 5 bases and J by 6 bases, with 11 bases left in between. CDR1 and CDR2 from the germline V gene are PRHDT and FYEKMQ (reference sequence). The length of the CDR3 is 13 residues. Drawing the rest from reference TRBV13 and TRBJ2-1, the complete variable domain is AAGVIQSPRHLIKEKRETATLKCYPIPRHDTVYWYQQGPGQDPQFLISFYEKMQSDKGSIPDRFSAQQFSDYHSELNMSSLELGDSALYFCASSQTSSNEQFFGPGTRLTVL.

The rearrangement links TRBV6-2 or TRBV6-3 to TRBJ2-7; 12 nucleotides align to TRBD2. The junction had 4 bases not matched to a gene; V was cut back by 5 bases and J by 2 bases. The CDR3 is 15 amino acids. Germline V gives CDR1 MNHEY, CDR2 SVGEGT. Here the CDR3 reads CASSQGTSGPYEQYV. CDR3 DNA sequence: TGTGCCAGCAGTCAAGGGACTAGCGGGCCCTACGAGCAGTACGTC.

This chain uses TRBV12-3 or TRBV12-4 with TRBJ2-5; D could derive from TRBD1 or TRBD2 (5 bases each). There are 13 residues in the CDR3. Trimming took 6 bases from V and 2 from J, leaving 10 bases between them. In DNA, the CDR3 is TGTGCCAGCAGCCGAGAGGGGCAAGAGACCCAGTACTTC. Translating gives CASSREGQETQYF.

The chain has TRBV30 and TRBJ2-5; the D is unclear. V was cut by 3 bases and J by 5 bases, with 13 bases left in between. Germline V gene data show CDR1 as GTSNPN and CDR2 as SVGIG (reference sequence). This CDR3 spans 13 amino acids. The CDR3 spells CAWRFTVVETQYF. As DNA, the CDR3 is TGTGCCTGGAGGTTTACGGTGGTGGAGACCCAGTACTTC.

This chain links TRBV20-1 with TRBJ2-1, with 11 bases fitting TRBD2. In germline, CDR1 is DFQATT, CDR2 SNEGSKA (reference sequence). Unmatched junction bases numbered 6, after V lost 6 bases and J lost 8 bases. This CDR3 spans 13 amino acids. The CDR3 loop is CSAISGGADEQFF. The CDR3 nucleotides are TGCAGTGCCATTAGCGGGGGGGCCGATGAGCAGTTCTTC.

This chain connects TRBV9 to TRBJ1-5, with D uncertain. The CDR3 extends over 14 amino acids. CDR1 and CDR2 from the germline V gene are SGDLS and YYNGEE. V was pared by 0 bases and J by 7 bases, with 11 bases between. CDR3 in amino acids: CASSVEGDEQPQHF. CDR3 sequence (DNA): TGTGCCAGCAGCGTAGAGGGTGACGAGCAGCCCCAGCATTTT. Supplemented by reference TRBV9 and TRBJ1-5, the full variable domain reads DSGVTQTPKHLITATGQRVTLRCSPRSGDLSVYWYQQSLDQGLQFLIQYYNGEERAKGNILERFSAQQFPDLHSELNLSSLELGDSALYFCASSVEGDEQPQHFGDGTRLSIL.

The chain links TRBV5-1 to TRBJ2-7, with D perhaps matching TRBD2 (5 bases). Germline V CDR1 and CDR2: SGHRS, YFSETQ. The CDR3 is 14 residues long. V was clipped by 5 bases and J by 0 bases, with 12 bases between them. CDR3 sequence: CASSRERISYEQYF. CDR3 nucleotides: TGCGCCAGCAGTAGGGAGAGGATCTCCTACGAGCAGTACTTC.

This sequence joins TRBV3-1 and TRBJ2-1; 7 bases align to TRBD2. This CDR3 has 12 amino acids. After removal of 1 base from V and 10 bases from J, the junction contained 1 base not matched to a gene. The germline gives CDR1 LGHDT, CDR2 YNNKEL (reference sequence). The CDR3 bases are TGTGCCAGCAGCCAAGGGCGGGGGGAGCAGTTCTTC. Translation: CASSQGRGEQFF.

The rearrangement uses TRBV15 and TRBJ1-2; the D gene is possibly TRBD1 (5 bases). The CDR3 consists of 12 residues. Germline-derived CDR1 and CDR2 are LNHNV and YYDKDF (reference sequence). Trimming stripped 9 bases from V and 4 bases from J, with 12 bases between. The CDR3 nucleotides read TGTGCCACTCGGGGCAGCACCTATGGCTACACCTTC. This gives the protein CATRGSTYGYTF.

V gene TRBV29-1 combines with J gene TRBJ2-1; maybe TRBD1 (6 bases). The CDR3 extends over 16 amino acids. Germline V gives CDR1 SQVTM, CDR2 ANQGSEA. The V end lost 3 bases, the J end lost 0 bases, and 15 bases lay between the germline ends. The CDR3 sequence is CSVDPDRRSSYNEQFF. The CDR3 nucleotides are TGCAGCGTTGACCCAGACAGGAGAAGCTCCTACAATGAGCAGTTCTTC.

This sequence joins TRBV4-2 and TRBJ2-5; D unresolved. The CDR3 runs 12 residues. Germline lookup yields CDR1 LGHNA and CDR2 YNFKEQ. The V gene lost 0 bases and the J gene lost 4 bases, with 3 bases spanning the gap. CDR3 DNA: TGTGCCAGCAGCCAAGAGAGAGAGACCCAGTACTTC. Its translation is CASSQERETQYF.

The CDR3 spells CASSIGRNYGYTF. CDR3 nucleotides: TGTGCCAGTAGTATTGGCAGAAACTATGGCTACACCTTC. The V gene is TRBV19, the J gene TRBJ1-2; D gene uncertain. Trimming took 3 bases from V and 2 from J, leaving 7 bases between them. Germline CDR1 and CDR2: LNHDA and SQIVND (reference sequence). CDR3 length: 13 residues.

This sequence joins TRBV27 and TRBJ2-1; D remains ambiguous. The V end lost 6 bases, the J end lost 8 bases, and 14 bases lay between the germline ends. CDR1 and CDR2 from the germline V gene are MNHEY and SMNVEV (reference sequence). This CDR3 comprises 13 residues. CDR3 loop: CASSYGPTYEQFF. As DNA, the CDR3 is TGTGCCAGCAGCTACGGACCTACATATGAGCAGTTCTTC.

This rearrangement joins TRBV5-1 to TRBJ2-5; 11 bases fit TRBD2. Germline CDR1 SGHRS, CDR2 YFSETQ. J lost 2 bases, V lost 6 bases, and 15 bases had no gene match. There are 18 residues in the CDR3. The CDR3 is CASTDLLSGGVIQETQYF. In nucleotides, the CDR3 is TGCGCCAGCACCGACCTCCTTAGCGGGGGGGTGATACAAGAGACCCAGTACTTC.

The J gene is TRBJ1-2, the V gene TRBV30, with D possibly being TRBD1 (6 bases). V was shortened by 4 bases and J by 6 bases, with 15 bases between the two germline ends. The CDR3 consists of 13 residues. The germline V gene has CDR1 GTSNPN and CDR2 SVGIG (reference sequence). The CDR3 nucleotides are TGTGCCTGGACCTTTGAGAGGGGGAATGGCTACACCTTC. Amino acid sequence: CAWTFERGNGYTF.

The chain employs TRBV5-6 and TRBJ1-5; 8 nucleotides match TRBD1. The V gene's germline CDR1 is SGHDT and CDR2 YYEEEE. The CDR3 is 17 residues long. Losses at the gene ends were 4 bases for V and 0 bases for J; bases not matched to a gene: 9. This CDR3 is CASSAGTGPYSNQPQHF. Written as DNA, the CDR3 is TGTGCCAGCAGCGCCGGGACAGGCCCTTATAGCAATCAGCCCCAGCATTTT.

The CDR3 DNA sequence: TGCAGCGCGACTAGCGGGCCCTCTAACACAGATACGCAGTATTTT. It translates to CSATSGPSNTDTQYF. The chain combines TRBV29-1 with TRBJ2-3, with 10 positions matching TRBD2. Unmatched junction bases numbered 9, after V lost 7 bases and J lost 2 bases. Germline lookup yields CDR1 SQVTM and CDR2 ANQGSEA. There are 15 residues in the CDR3.

The chain employs TRBV14 and TRBJ2-7, with D uncertain. Trimming took off 1 base at V and 6 bases at J, with 7 bases between the two ends. CDR1 SGHDN and CDR2 FVKESK come from the germline V gene. The CDR3 consists of 12 residues. CDR3 protein: CASSQVYAEQYF. CDR3 sequence (DNA): TGTGCCAGCAGCCAAGTATACGCCGAGCAGTACTTC.

The chain links TRBV30 to TRBJ1-2; D gene ambiguous. Trimming removed 0 bases from V and 4 bases from J, with 9 bases in between. The CDR3 is made up of 13 amino acids. Germline V gene data show CDR1 as GTSNPN and CDR2 as SVGIG (reference sequence). CDR3 DNA sequence: TGTGCCTGGAGTGTACTGCAGCCCTATGGCTACACCTTC. It specifies CAWSVLQPYGYTF.

This chain uses TRBV15 with TRBJ1-1; D uncertain. Trimming stripped 3 bases from V and 5 bases from J, with 4 bases between. Germline-derived CDR1 and CDR2 are LNHNV and YYDKDF (reference sequence). The CDR3 has 11 amino acids. CDR3: CATSSGTEAFF. DNA for the CDR3: TGTGCCACCAGCAGTGGGACTGAAGCTTTCTTT.

V is TRBV20-1 and J is TRBJ2-1, with 7 bases aligning to TRBD2. The CDR3 runs 18 residues. V shed 6 bases and J 0 bases; nucleotides not matched to a gene: 17. Germline-derived CDR1 and CDR2 are DFQATT and SNEGSKA (reference sequence). The CDR3 protein is CSAWGLKRGESSYNEQFF. The CDR3 region has the DNA TGCAGTGCGTGGGGACTGAAGCGGGGAGAGAGCTCCTACAATGAGCAGTTCTTC.

This chain joins TRBV1 and TRBJ2-1; the table names TRBD1, a call not compared with the DNA. TRBV1 counts as a pseudogene. The CDR3 is made up of 15 amino acids. Written as DNA, the CDR3 is TGCACCAGCAGCCAAGGGAACCAGGCCCCCAGTGAGCAGTTCTTC. It codes for CTSSQGNQAPSEQFF.

The CDR3 here is CASSYSGAQGYTF. The DNA for the CDR3 is TGTGCCAGCAGTTACTCAGGGGCCCAAGGCTACACCTTC. The V call is TRBV6-5, the J call TRBJ1-2, with D possibly TRBD1 on 5 matching bases. Germline assignment: CDR1 MNHEY and CDR2 SVGAGI. Trimming pared 0 bases from V and 8 bases from J, leaving 10 bases between. The length of the CDR3 is 13 residues.

The V and J genes are TRBV15 and TRBJ1-6; TRBD1 is a possible D gene (5 bases). V was clipped by 3 bases and J by 14 bases, with 17 bases between them. CDR3 length: 14 residues. Germline CDR1 and CDR2: LNHNV and YYDKDF (reference sequence). This chain's CDR3 is CATSRDLGTQTLHF. The CDR3 nucleotides are TGTGCCACCAGCAGGGATCTAGGGACCCAAACCCTCCACTTT. Full variable domain (remainder filled in from reference TRBV15 and TRBJ1-6): DAMVIQNPRYQVTQFGKPVTLSCSQTLNHNVMYWYQQKSSQAPKLLFHYYDKDFNNEADTPDNFQSRRPNTSFCFLDIRSPGLGDTAMYLCATSRDLGTQTLHFGNGTRLTVT.

The chain is built from TRBV12-3 or TRBV12-4 and TRBJ2-7; 8 bases line up with TRBD1. Losses at the gene ends were 6 bases for V and 7 bases for J; bases not matched to a gene: 5. The CDR3 is 12 amino acids. CDR3 residues: CASSNTGGEQYF. CDR3 nucleotides: TGTGCCAGCAGCAACACAGGGGGAGAGCAGTACTTC.

The rearrangement links TRBV11-2 to TRBJ1-4; TRBD1 agrees at 7 bases. This CDR3 contains 15 residues. Germline values: CDR1 SGHAT, CDR2 FQNNGV. Losses at the gene ends were 5 bases for V and 7 bases for J; bases not matched to a gene: 10. The CDR3 region has the DNA TGTGCCAGCAGCCCCGAGACAGGGTGGGGTGAAAAACTGTTTTTT. Protein product: CASSPETGWGEKLFF.